This TCR beta chain was captured in a study of cytomegalovirus exposure and HLA in healthy donors. General observations from the study: Later examination showed HLA-associated TCR beta chains had greater clonal expansion than equally common others.

The ends were cut back, 2 bases at V and 4 bases at J, with 12 bases in the middle. Germline V lookup: CDR1 SGHRS, CDR2 YFSETQ. CDR3 length: 14 residues. In the case of this clone: What it binds is unknown.

A multiplex PCR was run with 60 Vbeta primers and 13 Jbeta primers. The table came from immunoSEQ multiplex PCR; TCRdb's copy has only in-frame clones and leaves some out. The table records around 130,000 clones, roughly 70% of them present only once. Sequences were obtained from PBMCs. The chain uses TRBV5-1 and TRBJ1-1; D perhaps matches TRBD1 (6 bases). This TCR came from a woman in her 40s in good health and CMV-seropositive. This chain's CDR3 is CASSLWGRGTEAFF. Written as DNA, the CDR3 is TGCGCCAGCAGCTTATGGGGCAGGGGCACTGAAGCTTTCTTT.